This T cell receptor beta chain was profiled in a study of T-cell memory formation after mild COVID-19. The study's findings and limits: Day 15 to 85 contractors were CD4/CD8 balanced; later expanders leaned CD4+.

This CDR3 has 14 amino acids. V was cut by 6 bases and J by 0 bases, with 12 bases left in between. TCRdb analysed the 5' RACE reads with MiXCR anew, one entry per CDR3 protein. Seen here are some 30,000 distinct CDR3 sequences, less than 8% observed once, and the top ten hold approximately 14%. This clonotype was counted ten times or more. The antigen is not known. Sequences were obtained from PBMCs or a T cell subset sorted from them (not recorded which). This TCR derives from an adult woman who had mild COVID-19 (a few samples of this study predate the infection). Cell type and time point are not known. V is TRBV12-3 or TRBV12-4 and J is TRBJ2-7; D gene uncertain. The CDR3 DNA reads TGTGCCAGCAGCCCTACACGAAGCTCCTACGAGCAGTACTTC. It is translated as CASSPTRSSYEQYF.